A selection of T cell receptor beta chains follows, all from one sample in a study of blood T cell repertoires in COVID-19. TCRdb's table, derived via immunoSEQ multiplex PCR, lists solely in-frame clones and lacks some. The sample holds 95,000 to 150,000 clones, around 86% seen once. What was sequenced was peripheral blood. Every receptor here comes from a man aged 35 to 55 with acute or convalescent COVID-19. CDR3s include the opening cysteine and the closing phenylalanine or tryptophan.

j_call,cdr3_length,v_call,cdr3_aa
TRBJ1-2,14,TRBV19,CASTRDRGNYGYTF
TRBJ1-5,15,TRBV7-9,CASSLAGTPNQPQHF
TRBJ1-5,13,TRBV25-1,CASSDRLGQPQHF
TRBJ2-3,17,TRBV5-5,CASRDYRARTSTDTQYF
TRBJ2-7,16,TRBV30,CAWSGSLAGGLREQYF
TRBJ2-5,14,TRBV6-1,CASSEVLAQETQYF
TRBJ1-1,16,TRBV28,CASSPDRPGTGGKAFF
TRBJ1-5,14,TRBV6-1,CASSDPTGTQPQHF
TRBJ2-3,14,TRBV24-1,CATSVGGGSDTQYF
TRBJ2-3,18,TRBV10-3,CAISDPFPTSGSADTQYF
TRBJ2-7,15,TRBV3-1/TRBV3-2,CASSQDPGRAGEQYF
TRBJ2-5,14,TRBV7-7,CASSLGGFQETQYF
TRBJ2-7,15,TRBV19,CASSMSYRGTYEQYF
TRBJ1-1,11,TRBV20-1,CSAKRETEAFF
TRBJ1-1,13,TRBV14,CASSWGQNTEAFF
TRBJ2-7,15,TRBV7-9,CASSPRQRDHYEQYF
TRBJ1-1,13,TRBV5-4,CASSFKGGPEAFF
TRBJ1-2,13,TRBV2,CASSVRSSYGYTF
TRBJ2-7,13,TRBV27,CASNLRYCYEQYF
TRBJ1-5,15,TRBV7-2,CASSLLVGGFQPQHF